A single sample gave rise to the 26 T cell receptor beta chains below, sequenced in a study of T cells after yellow fever vaccination. From the 5' RACE reads, TCRdb called clonotypes with MiXCR, one entry per CDR3 protein. The repertoire consists of 200,000 to 300,000 distinct CDR3 sequences, with 3.6% occurring once and the leading ten covering around 20%. Sequencing used PBMCs, obtained 15 days after the yellow fever booster vaccination. The receptors originated from a man aged 18 to 35 who received the YFV17D yellow fever vaccine.

This clonotype has just a few counts. The chain employs TRBV20-1 and TRBJ2-7; 9 bases map to TRBD1. CDR3 length: 13 residues. Per the germline V gene, CDR1 is DFQATT and CDR2 is SNEGSKA (reference sequence). J was trimmed by 2 bases and V by 1 base; bases with no gene match: 0. CDR3 sequence: CSARGQGAYEQYF. DNA for the CDR3: TGCAGTGCTAGAGGACAGGGGGCCTACGAGCAGTACTTC.

This clonotype has at least ten counts. CDR3 amino acids: CASSLATRLETQYF. In DNA, the CDR3 is TGCGCCAGCAGCTTAGCCACACGGCTAGAGACCCAGTACTTC. The chain couples TRBV5-1 to TRBJ2-5; D gene unclear. Germline assignment: CDR1 SGHRS and CDR2 YFSETQ. The CDR3 spans 14 residues. V was cut by 2 bases and J by 4 bases, with 12 bases left in between.

This clonotype was counted ten times or more. The V and J genes are TRBV9 and TRBJ2-1, with D perhaps matching TRBD1 or TRBD2 (6 bases each). In germline, CDR1 is SGDLS, CDR2 YYNGEE. This CDR3 spans 14 amino acids. Deletions cut 0 bases from V and 9 bases from J, with 13 bases between. The chain's CDR3 is CASSVGGGGSEQFF. In DNA, the CDR3 is TGTGCCAGCAGCGTAGGAGGAGGGGGTAGTGAGCAGTTCTTC.

This clonotype was picked up many times. The V call is TRBV3-2, the J call TRBJ2-7. TRBV3-2 constitutes a pseudogene. The CDR3 contains 12 residues. The chain's CDR3 is CASSYWVHEQYV. The CDR3 DNA reads TGTGCCAGCAGCTATTGGGTCCACGAGCAGTACGTC.

In its sample, this clonotype was seen many times. The chain recombines TRBV5-1 with TRBJ2-1; TRBD2 might be the D (7 bases). V lost 4 bases and J lost 9, with 20 bases in between. There are 15 residues in the CDR3. Germline V lookup: CDR1 SGHRS, CDR2 YFSETQ. CDR3 nucleotides: TGCGCCAGCAGCCCCGGACAGTGGGGGGGTGGTGAGCAGTTCTTC. It encodes CASSPGQWGGGEQFF.

This clonotype was picked up many times. This rearrangement joins TRBV27 to TRBJ1-4, with TRBD1 matching over 7 bases. Looked up from germline, CDR1 is MNHEY and CDR2 is SMNVEV (reference sequence). CDR3 length: 14 amino acids. V lost 7 bases to trimming and J lost 5 bases; unmatched junction nucleotides: 7. The CDR3 loop is CASTTDRENEKLFF. The CDR3 DNA reads TGTGCCAGCACTACCGACAGGGAGAATGAAAAACTGTTTTTT.

This clonotype was seen repeatedly, ten times or more. The rearrangement links TRBV5-4 to TRBJ1-6, with TRBD1 as a possible D gene (5 bases). V gave up 5 bases and J gave up 0 bases, with 12 bases separating them. CDR3 length equals 16 residues. Germline CDR1 is SGHNT and CDR2 is YYREEE (reference sequence). This CDR3 is CASRSRGSSYNSPLHF. DNA for the CDR3: TGTGCCAGCAGGTCCCGGGGGAGCTCCTATAATTCACCCCTCCACTTT.

The table lists this clonotype with many counts. The genes are TRBV6-2 or TRBV6-3 and TRBJ1-1; unclear D gene. V was clipped by 6 bases and J by 5 bases, with 22 bases between them. CDR1 is MNHEY, CDR2 SVGEGT, per germline. CDR3 length equals 16 residues. CDR3 nucleotides: TGTGCCAGCAGCTACAATCAGGTGGCAGGCCGGACTGAAGCTTTCTTT. It translates to CASSYNQVAGRTEAFF.

This clonotype was counted ten times or more. This sequence joins TRBV5-1 and TRBJ2-7, with a weak D call TRBD1 (6 bases). Trimming removed 0 bases from V and 7 bases from J, with 17 bases in between. Germline V gene data show CDR1 as SGHRS and CDR2 as YFSETQ. The CDR3 length is 15 residues. The CDR3 sequence is CASSLEPGFRGEQYV. CDR3 nucleotides: TGCGCCAGCAGCTTGGAACCAGGATTTAGGGGGGAGCAGTACGTC.

This clonotype was observed at least ten times. The CDR3 region is CASSPWTSGRNNEQFF. As DNA, the CDR3 is TGCGCCAGCAGCCCTTGGACTAGCGGGAGGAACAATGAGCAGTTCTTC. The chain links TRBV4-3 to TRBJ2-1; 14 bases agree with TRBD2. The trim removed 4 bases at V and 5 bases at J, leaving 4 bases unmatched. CDR1 is LGHNA and CDR2 is YSLEER in the germline V gene. This CDR3 has 16 residues.

This clonotype was observed many times. This sequence joins TRBV20-1 and TRBJ2-3; TRBD2 aligns across 11 bases. The J segment lost 5 bases and the V segment lost 7 bases, leaving 8 bases of the junction unmatched. CDR1 is DFQATT and CDR2 is SNEGSKA in the germline V gene (reference sequence). This CDR3 has 14 residues. As DNA, the CDR3 is TGCAGTGTGAATAGCGGGGGGGCAGAAGATACGCAGTATTTT. Translation: CSVNSGGAEDTQYF.

This clonotype was seen many times. The V gene is TRBV19, the J gene TRBJ1-5, with TRBD1 identical over 8 bases. There are 17 residues in the CDR3. The germline V gene has CDR1 LNHDA and CDR2 SQIVND (reference sequence). V trimming: 5 bases; J trimming: 0 bases; junction bases outside the gene matches: 9. The DNA for the CDR3 is TGTGCCAGTAGTTCCACCGGGACAGGATATAGCAATCAGCCCCAGCATTTT. Translated, it gives CASSSTGTGYSNQPQHF.

In this sample, this clonotype turned up many times. The chain couples TRBV19 to TRBJ2-1, with TRBD1 matching 10 bases. Germline loops: CDR1 LNHDA, CDR2 SQIVND (reference sequence). V was pared by 3 bases and J by 15 bases, with 20 bases of the junction left unmatched. The CDR3 has 17 amino acids. CDR3 sequence: CASSIPSTRDRGRWAFF. Written as DNA, the CDR3 is TGTGCCAGTAGTATCCCATCAACCCGGGACAGGGGACGCTGGGCGTTCTTC.

This clonotype was counted many times. The chain has TRBV12-3 or TRBV12-4 and TRBJ1-2, with D tentatively TRBD1 (5 bases). Trimming removed 5 bases from V and 8 bases from J, with 21 bases in between. This CDR3 spans 15 amino acids. CDR3 region: CASSRFPGTRRGYTF. CDR3 DNA: TGTGCCAGCAGTAGATTTCCCGGGACCCGGAGGGGCTACACCTTC.

A single count supports this clonotype. The chain combines TRBV7-3 with TRBJ2-3; 10 bases agree with TRBD1. The V gene end was trimmed by 3 bases and the J gene end by 5 bases; junction bases not matched to a gene: 5. The CDR3 length is 15 residues. Germline V gene data show CDR1 as SGHTA and CDR2 as FQGTGA. CDR3 amino acids: CASSLTGGVRDTQYF. The CDR3 DNA follows: TGTGCCAGCAGCTTGACAGGGGGCGTTAGAGATACGCAGTATTTT.

At least ten counts were recorded for this clonotype. V and J are TRBV5-5 and TRBJ2-2; TRBD2 aligns across 7 bases. V shed 0 bases and J 4 bases; nucleotides not matched to a gene: 6. Germline V gene sequence: CDR1 SGHKS, CDR2 YYEKEE (reference sequence). This CDR3 has 16 residues. CDR3 protein: CASSLGASGATGELFF. In DNA, the CDR3 is TGTGCCAGCAGCTTGGGTGCTAGCGGTGCCACCGGGGAGCTGTTTTTT. Combining the CDR3 with reference TRBV5-5 and TRBJ2-2 gives the whole variable domain DAGVTQSPTHLIKTRGQQVTLRCSPISGHKSVSWYQQVLGQGPQFIFQYYEKEERGRGNFPDRFSARQFPNYSSELNVNALLLGDSALYLCASSLGASGATGELFFGEGSRLTVL.

In this sample, this clonotype turned up many times. The chain recombines TRBV5-5 with TRBJ2-6, with unresolved D. V lost 5 bases to trimming and J lost 0 bases, with 15 bases between them. CDR3 length equals 17 residues. Germline CDR1 SGHKS, CDR2 YYEKEE (reference sequence). This chain's CDR3 is CASSISSRNSGANVLTF. The DNA of the CDR3 is TGTGCCAGCAGTATTAGCAGCCGCAACTCTGGGGCCAACGTCCTGACTTTC.

This clonotype was found many times. The V call is TRBV5-5, the J call TRBJ2-4; D remains unclear. V was cut by 4 bases and J by 5 bases, with 10 bases left in between. The CDR3 is 13 residues long. CDR1 is SGHKS and CDR2 is YYEKEE in the germline V gene (reference sequence). The CDR3 nucleotides read TGTGCCAGCAGCACACCTCCGGAAAACATTCAGTACTTC. It codes for CASSTPPENIQYF.

This clonotype showed up just a few times. V gene TRBV9 combines with J gene TRBJ1-2; D remains unclear. Trimming left V 4 bases short and J 4 bases short, with 14 bases between. Germline V gene data show CDR1 as SGDLS and CDR2 as YYNGEE. The CDR3 is 14 residues long. The CDR3 region has the DNA TGTGCCAGCAGCTCTGCCCAGCCCTCCTATGGCTACACCTTC. Protein: CASSSAQPSYGYTF. Using reference TRBV9 and TRBJ1-2 for the parts outside the CDR3, the full variable domain is DSGVTQTPKHLITATGQRVTLRCSPRSGDLSVYWYQQSLDQGLQFLIQYYNGEERAKGNILERFSAQQFPDLHSELNLSSLELGDSALYFCASSSAQPSYGYTFGSGTRLTVV.

This clonotype was counted ten times or more. The chain combines TRBV19 with TRBJ1-2, with a weak D call TRBD1 (5 bases). From germline, CDR1 is LNHDA and CDR2 SQIVND (reference sequence). With 0 bases removed from V and 2 bases from J, the gap between germline ends came to 13 bases. The CDR3 runs 16 residues. The CDR3 is CASSIDGAAQNYGYTF. The CDR3 DNA sequence: TGTGCCAGTAGTATAGATGGGGCAGCACAAAACTATGGCTACACCTTC.

This clonotype was counted ten times or more. This sequence joins TRBV5-4 and TRBJ1-2; D ambiguous. V gave up 0 bases and J gave up 4 bases, with 13 bases separating them. There are 15 residues in the CDR3. Per the germline V gene, CDR1 is SGHNT and CDR2 is YYREEE (reference sequence). The CDR3 spells CASSLVGREPYGYTF. For the CDR3, the DNA is TGTGCCAGCAGCTTGGTTGGTCGAGAGCCCTATGGCTACACCTTC.

This clonotype occurred many times. The chain recombines TRBV7-9 with TRBJ2-1, with 8 nucleotides matching TRBD2. J was trimmed by 5 bases and V by 4 bases; bases with no gene match: 7. Looked up from germline, CDR1 is SEHNR and CDR2 is FQNEAQ (reference sequence). The CDR3 totals 15 residues. In DNA form, the CDR3 reads TGTGCCAGCAGCTCCCCCCGGGAGGGGCACAATGAGCAGTTCTTC. This gives the protein CASSSPREGHNEQFF.

This clonotype was observed at least ten times. The J gene is TRBJ1-1, the V gene TRBV20-1; TRBD1 is a possible D gene (5 bases). Germline lookup yields CDR1 DFQATT and CDR2 SNEGSKA (reference sequence). This CDR3 has 14 amino acids. Trimming took off 7 bases at V and 5 bases at J, with 20 bases between the two ends. CDR3 sequence (DNA): TGCAGTGGCAGGGACGGCGGCCAATGGACTGAAGCTTTCTTT. It specifies CSGRDGGQWTEAFF.

At least ten counts were recorded for this clonotype. The chain uses TRBV2 and TRBJ1-4; D gene ambiguous. The CDR3 is made up of 14 amino acids. The V end was cut by 5 bases, the J end by 6 bases, with 13 bases between. Germline lookup yields CDR1 SNHLY and CDR2 FYNNEI. The CDR3 DNA sequence: TGTGCCAGCAGTATGGTCCGACGGGATGAAAAACTGTTTTTT. Translation gives CASSMVRRDEKLFF.

This clonotype was detected ten times or more. The chain recombines TRBV6-1 with TRBJ1-1; D gene uncertain. Per the germline V gene, CDR1 is MNHNS and CDR2 is SASEGT. CDR3 length: 14 amino acids. Trimming took off 4 bases at V and 1 base at J, with 10 bases between the two ends. The CDR3 DNA sequence: TGTGCCAGCAGTGCGGGCACAACGAACACTGAAGCTTTCTTT. Its protein is CASSAGTTNTEAFF.

This clonotype was observed many times. The chain recombines TRBV9 with TRBJ1-4; possible D gene TRBD1, 5 bases. V was pared by 3 bases and J by 8 bases, with 14 bases between. Germline V CDR1 and CDR2: SGDLS, YYNGEE. The CDR3 is 14 residues long. Here the CDR3 DNA reads TGTGCCAGCAGCGCTCCGGGGGTAGGGGAAAAACTGTTTTTT. Translated, it gives CASSAPGVGEKLFF.